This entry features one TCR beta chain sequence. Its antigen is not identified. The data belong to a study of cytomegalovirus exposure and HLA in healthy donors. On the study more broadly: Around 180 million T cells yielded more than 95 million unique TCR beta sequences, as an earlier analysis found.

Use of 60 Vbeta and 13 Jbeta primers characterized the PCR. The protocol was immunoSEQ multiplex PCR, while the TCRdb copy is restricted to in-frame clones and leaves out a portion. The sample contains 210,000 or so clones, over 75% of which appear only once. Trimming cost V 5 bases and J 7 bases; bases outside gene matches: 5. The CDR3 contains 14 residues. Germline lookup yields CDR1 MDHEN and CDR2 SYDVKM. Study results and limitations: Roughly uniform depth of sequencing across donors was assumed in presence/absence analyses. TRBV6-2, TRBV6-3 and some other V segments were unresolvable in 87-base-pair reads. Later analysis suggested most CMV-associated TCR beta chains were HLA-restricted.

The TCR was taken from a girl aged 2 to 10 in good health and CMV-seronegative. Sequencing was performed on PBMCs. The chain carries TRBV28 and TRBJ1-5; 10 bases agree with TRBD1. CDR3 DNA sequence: TGTGCCAGCAGTGAGAGACAGGGGGCCCAGCCCCAGCATTTT. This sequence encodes CASSERQGAQPQHF.